This is a list of T cell receptor beta chains from one sample in a study of OX40 agonist ivuxolimab in advanced cancers. Sequenced by immunoSEQ multiplex PCR; TCRdb stores in-frame clones only, minus some. The sample lists 100,000 to 140,000 clones, around 93% seen once, with about 1.2% in the top ten. Sequencing was performed on CD4+ or CD8+ T cells sorted from blood, taken in a trial of the OX40 agonist ivuxolimab. The receptors were gathered from an adult with an advanced solid tumor such as melanoma, head and neck, liver or kidney cancer. Each CDR3 is given with its conserved first and last residue. A D gene is named only where the DNA matches it firmly. Expanded clones get a size class; other rows say once, few or many, or leave the size out.

- | - | TRBJ2-1 | TRBV28 | CASRGPSVGGEQFF | TGTGCCAGCAGGGGTCCATCAGTCGGAGGGGAGCAGTTCTTC
- | TRBD1 | TRBJ2-7 | TRBV7-3 | CASSATGDTRHEQYF | TGTGCCAGCAGTGCGACAGGGGACACAAGGCACGAGCAGTACTTC
- | - | TRBJ2-7 | TRBV18 | CASSPPSRTYEQYF | TGTGCCAGCTCACCACCGTCAAGGACCTACGAGCAGTACTTC
- | - | TRBJ1-1 | TRBV5-1 | CASSLQGTLTEAFF | TGCGCCAGCAGCTTACAGGGAACTCTCACTGAAGCTTTCTTT
- | - | TRBJ1-6 | TRBV10-1 | CASSPQGNSYNSPLHF | TGCGCCAGCAGTCCACAGGGAAACTCCTATAATTCACCCCTCCACTTT
- | - | TRBJ2-7 | TRBV6-5 | CASSPGAYEQYF | TGTGCCAGCAGTCCCGGGGCCTACGAGCAGTACTTC
few | - | TRBJ2-4 | TRBV28 | CASSDSRVNIQYF | TGTGCCAGCAGTGACAGCAGGGTGAACATTCAGTACTTC
- | - | TRBJ2-7 | TRBV28 | CASSSSDSYEQYF | TGTGCCAGCAGCTCTAGCGACTCCTACGAGCAGTACTTC
- | TRBD2 | TRBJ2-7 | TRBV6-5 | CASSYSREGPYEQYF | TGTGCCAGCAGTTACTCGCGGGAGGGCCCCTACGAGCAGTACTTC
- | - | TRBJ2-1 | TRBV18 | CASSRPGISYNEQFF | TGTGCCAGCTCCCGCCCAGGTATCTCCTACAATGAGCAGTTCTTC
- | TRBD2 | TRBJ2-7 | TRBV2 | CASRGQTSGPPEQYF | TGTGCCAGCAGGGGACAGACTAGCGGGCCCCCCGAGCAGTACTTC
- | - | TRBJ1-2 | TRBV6-1 | CASTAGVDYGYTF | TGTGCCAGCACCGCGGGCGTCGACTATGGCTACACCTTC
once | - | TRBJ1-3 | TRBV18 | CASSPRRSGNTIYF | TGTGCCAGCTCACCAAGGCGCTCTGGAAACACCATATATTTT
- | - | TRBJ1-1 | TRBV27 | CASSPPTGPNTEAFF | TGTGCCAGCAGTCCCCCGACAGGCCCGAACACTGAAGCTTTCTTT
- | - | TRBJ2-7 | TRBV7-6 | CASSSIGTNSYEQYF | TGTGCCAGCAGCTCAATCGGGACAAACTCCTACGAGCAGTACTTC
- | TRBD1 | TRBJ1-5 | TRBV18 | CASSPDRVKNQPQHF | TGTGCCAGCTCACCAGACAGGGTCAAGAATCAGCCCCAGCATTTT
- | - | TRBJ2-7 | TRBV28 | CASAETGTLTFGQYF | TGTGCCAGCGCCGAAACCGGGACACTTACCTTTGGGCAGTACTTC
- | TRBD2 | TRBJ2-1 | TRBV18 | CASSPGTSGTNYNEQFF | TGTGCCAGCTCACCTGGGACTAGCGGGACGAATTACAATGAGCAGTTCTTC
- | - | TRBJ2-7 | TRBV28 | CASSLSAGTYEQYF | TGTGCCAGCAGTTTATCGGCCGGAACCTACGAGCAGTACTTC
- | - | TRBJ2-7 | TRBV7-9 | CASSKSAALNYEQYF | TGTGCCAGCAGCAAATCGGCAGCACTCAACTACGAGCAGTACTTC
- | - | TRBJ2-3 | TRBV27 | CASSIRQSTDTQYF | TGTGCCAGCAGTATCCGACAAAGCACAGATACGCAGTATTTT
- | - | TRBJ1-1 | TRBV4-2 | CASSQDYETEAFF | TGTGCCAGCAGCCAAGACTACGAGACTGAAGCTTTCTTT
- | - | TRBJ2-7 | TRBV27 | CASSLGTDSYEQYF | TGTGCCAGCAGTTTAGGGACGGATTCCTACGAGCAGTACTTC
- | - | TRBJ1-4 | TRBV7-9 | CASSLTLGEKLFF | TGTGCCAGCAGCTTGACCTTGGGAGAAAAACTGTTTTTT
- | TRBD2 | TRBJ2-3 | TRBV7-3 | CASSTLAGNSDTQYF | TGTGCCAGCAGCACTCTAGCGGGGAACTCAGATACGCAGTATTTT
- | - | TRBJ1-3 | TRBV5-4 | CASSKQSSGNTIYF | TGTGCCAGCAGCAAGCAGAGCTCTGGAAACACCATATATTTT
- | - | TRBJ1-4 | TRBV11-2 | CASSPGTGTTNEKLFF | TGTGCCAGCAGCCCCGGCACAGGGACAACTAATGAAAAACTGTTTTTT
- | TRBD1 | TRBJ2-5 | TRBV5-4 | CASSLGTGSYQETQYF | TGTGCCAGCAGCCTTGGGACAGGGTCGTACCAAGAGACCCAGTACTTC
- | TRBD1 | TRBJ1-5 | TRBV13 | CASSFKGASQPQHF | TGTGCCAGCAGCTTCAAGGGGGCGAGTCAGCCCCAGCATTTT
- | - | TRBJ2-2 | TRBV18 | CASSPPMADTGELFF | TGTGCCAGCTCACCACCGATGGCAGATACCGGGGAGCTGTTTTTT
few | TRBD1 | TRBJ1-1 | TRBV9 | CASSETGGTEAFF | TGTGCCAGCAGCGAGACAGGGGGCACTGAAGCTTTCTTT
few | - | TRBJ1-3 | TRBV9 | CASNTALGNTIYF | TGTGCCAGCAACACGGCCTTGGGAAACACCATATATTTT
- | - | TRBJ2-1 | TRBV6-5 | CASSYSGGRFNEQFF | TGTGCCAGCAGTTACTCCGGCGGCAGGTTCAATGAGCAGTTCTTC
- | TRBD2 | TRBJ2-5 | TRBV28 | CASSRTSGSKETQYF | TGTGCCAGCAGTCGGACTAGCGGGAGTAAGGAGACCCAGTACTTC
- | TRBD2 | TRBJ2-1 | TRBV5-4 | CASSPGGSLAYNEQFF | TGTGCCAGCAGCCCGGGAGGGTCCCTGGCCTACAATGAGCAGTTCTTC
- | - | TRBJ2-7 | TRBV11-2 | CASSLDRSYEQYF | TGTGCCAGCAGCTTAGACAGATCCTACGAGCAGTACTTC
once | - | TRBJ2-7 | TRBV18 | CASSLDQGFSEQYF | TGTGCCAGCTCACTAGACCAGGGATTTAGCGAGCAGTACTTC
- | - | TRBJ2-3 | TRBV10-1 | CASSHGQSATQYF | TGCGCCAGCAGCCACGGACAGTCAGCTACGCAGTATTTT
- | - | TRBJ2-5 | TRBV4-2 | CASSFGHGETQYF | TGTGCCAGCAGCTTCGGACACGGGGAGACCCAGTACTTC
- | TRBD1 | TRBJ1-2 | TRBV10-3 | CAISRGEGGQGIDYGYTF | TGTGCCATCTCCCGCGGGGAAGGAGGACAGGGGATCGACTATGGCTACACCTTC
- | - | TRBJ1-5 | TRBV27 | CASSPQGQPQHF | TGTGCCAGCAGTCCGCAGGGGCAGCCCCAGCATTTT
- | - | TRBJ1-1 | TRBV28 | CASTRFMNTEAFF | TGTGCCAGCACGAGGTTCATGAACACTGAAGCTTTCTTT
- | - | TRBJ2-2 | TRBV18 | CASSPGPHTGELFF | TGTGCCAGCTCACCGGGACCTCACACCGGGGAGCTGTTTTTT
- | - | TRBJ1-2 | TRBV5-1 | CASSQEGSTYGYTF | TGCGCCAGCAGCCAGGAGGGCAGTACCTATGGCTACACCTTC
- | TRBD1 | TRBJ2-7 | TRBV5-1 | CASSTTGGQPYEQYF | TGCGCCAGCAGCACCACAGGGGGCCAGCCCTACGAGCAGTACTTC
- | - | TRBJ1-4 | TRBV25-1 | CASSARQTFATNEKLFF | TGTGCCAGCAGTGCCCGACAGACTTTTGCAACTAATGAAAAACTGTTTTTT
- | - | TRBJ2-5 | TRBV19 | CASSGPGEAQYF | TGTGCCAGTAGCGGACCGGGTGAGGCCCAGTACTTC
- | - | TRBJ2-7 | TRBV5-4 | CASSLELGTEQYF | TGTGCCAGCAGCTTGGAGCTGGGGACCGAGCAGTACTTC
- | TRBD1 | TRBJ1-2 | TRBV19 | CASMGTDDYGYTF | TGTGCCAGTATGGGGACAGACGACTATGGCTACACCTTC
- | TRBD1 | TRBJ1-2 | TRBV28 | CASSSGTAHYGYTF | TGTGCCAGCAGTAGCGGGACAGCCCATTATGGCTACACCTTC
- | - | TRBJ2-1 | TRBV9 | CASSVVGRAPYNEQFF | TGTGCCAGCAGCGTAGTCGGAAGGGCCCCCTACAATGAGCAGTTCTTC
- | - | TRBJ1-2 | TRBV5-1 | CASSLGQTTNYGYTF | TGCGCCAGCAGCTTGGGACAGACCACTAACTATGGCTACACCTTC
- | TRBD1 | TRBJ2-1 | TRBV10-1 | CASSESPGQGLKEQFF | TGCGCCAGCAGTGAAAGCCCGGGACAGGGGCTAAAAGAGCAGTTCTTC
- | - | TRBJ1-1 | TRBV19 | CAARGHRNTEAFF | TGTGCCGCCCGGGGACACCGGAACACTGAAGCTTTCTTT
- | TRBD2 | TRBJ2-7 | TRBV7-3 | CASSSLAGARADEQYF | TGTGCCAGCAGCTCACTAGCGGGAGCGCGTGCGGACGAGCAGTACTTC
- | - | TRBJ1-2 | TRBV7-9 | CASLSRADYGYTF | TGTGCCAGTCTGAGCAGGGCGGACTATGGCTACACCTTC
many | TRBD2 | TRBJ2-7 | TRBV5-1 | CASSVGLANEQYF | TGCGCCAGCAGCGTGGGACTAGCGAACGAGCAGTACTTC
- | - | TRBJ2-3 | TRBV9 | CASSVEHTGSSQYF | TGTGCCAGCAGCGTAGAACACACGGGGTCCTCGCAGTATTTT
- | - | TRBJ1-1 | TRBV5-4 | CASSFDWTEAFF | TGTGCCAGCAGCTTTGACTGGACTGAAGCTTTCTTT